One and the same sample provided the 21 T cell receptor beta chains below, sequenced in a study of blood T cell repertoires in COVID-19. Sequenced by immunoSEQ multiplex PCR; TCRdb stores in-frame clones only, minus some. The sample has 110,000 or so clones; roughly 80% are singletons. The sample was peripheral blood. The origin of the receptors is a man over 45 with acute or convalescent COVID-19.

This chain uses TRBV6-6 with TRBJ1-3; D not resolved. Deletions cut 4 bases from V and 4 bases from J, with 14 bases between. Germline V lookup: CDR1 MNHNY, CDR2 SVGAGI (reference sequence). The CDR3 is 15 residues long. CDR3: CASSSSGSPGNTIYF. Here the CDR3 DNA reads TGTGCCAGCAGTTCGTCAGGCAGTCCCGGAAACACCATATATTTT.

This sequence joins TRBV5-1 and TRBJ2-7; 10 bases are a match to TRBD2. Trimming at V came to 0 bases and at J to 4 bases, leaving 4 bases not matched to a gene. In germline, CDR1 is SGHRS, CDR2 YFSETQ. This CDR3 is built from 15 residues. CDR3 nucleotide sequence: TGCGCCAGCAGCTTGGGAAGCGGGGGGGCATACGAGCAGTACTTC. It encodes CASSLGSGGAYEQYF.

The chain is built from TRBV9 and TRBJ1-4, with a weak D call TRBD1 (5 bases). The V end was cut by 0 bases, the J end by 8 bases, with 11 bases between. Germline CDR1 SGDLS, CDR2 YYNGEE. The CDR3 sequence is 14 residues long. This CDR3 is CASSVGQGGEKLFF. DNA of the CDR3: TGTGCCAGCAGCGTAGGGCAGGGCGGAGAAAAACTGTTTTTT.

This clone appeared once. The chain links TRBV28 to TRBJ2-7; 10 nucleotides agree with TRBD1. In germline, CDR1 is MDHEN, CDR2 SYDVKM. Germline trimming cut 8 bases from V and 7 bases from J; bases unmatched to any gene: 11. This CDR3 is 14 amino acids long. CDR3 coding DNA: TGTGCCAGCCCAATGGGACAGGGGTCTCGAGAGCAGTACTTC. It yields the protein CASPMGQGSREQYF. The whole variable domain, filled in from reference TRBV28 and TRBJ2-7, reads DVKVTQSSRYLVKRTGEKVFLECVQDMDHENMFWYRQDPGLGLRLIYFSYDVKMKEKGDIPEGYSVSREKKERFSLILESASTNQTSMYLCASPMGQGSREQYFGPGTRLTVT.

This clone turned up a few times. V gene TRBV27 combines with J gene TRBJ1-2, with 9 bases identical to TRBD1. Germline loops: CDR1 MNHEY, CDR2 SMNVEV (reference sequence). The J segment lost 8 bases and the V segment lost 5 bases, leaving 12 bases of the junction unmatched. This CDR3 is built from 15 residues. The CDR3 region is CASSRPPGQGVGYTF. Here the CDR3 DNA reads TGTGCCAGCAGTCGGCCTCCGGGACAGGGCGTCGGCTACACCTTC.

V usage is TRBV7-9 and J usage is TRBJ1-1, with 8 bases fitting TRBD1. The CDR3 has 16 amino acids. V lost 3 bases, J lost 1 base, and 7 bases stayed unmatched. The germline V gene has CDR1 SEHNR and CDR2 FQNEAQ (reference sequence). DNA for the CDR3: TGTGCCAGCAGCTTCCTACCCGGGACAGGGAACACTGAAGCTTTCTTT. Translating it yields CASSFLPGTGNTEAFF. The full variable domain, its missing parts supplied by reference TRBV7-9 and TRBJ1-1, is DTGVSQNPRHKITKRGQNVTFRCDPISEHNRLYWYRQTLGQGPEFLTYFQNEAQLEKSRLLSDRFSAERPKGSFSTLEIQRTEQGDSAMYLCASSFLPGTGNTEAFFGQGTRLTVV.

This chain links TRBV20-1 with TRBJ1-5; tentatively, D is TRBD1 (5 bases). This CDR3 is 15 amino acids long. Per the germline V gene, CDR1 is DFQATT and CDR2 is SNEGSKA (reference sequence). V lost 3 bases, J lost 6 bases, and 18 bases lay in between. CDR3 nucleotide sequence: TGCAGTGCTAGTCCCCGCGGGGGGTTGAGTCAGCCCCAGCATTTT. Encoded protein: CSASPRGGLSQPQHF.

The chain is built from TRBV6-2 or TRBV6-3 and TRBJ1-2; a possible D gene is TRBD1 (5 bases). CDR1 and CDR2 (germline): MNHEY, SVGEGT. The CDR3 length is 12 residues. V lost 6 bases, J lost 4 bases, and 9 bases lay in between. CDR3 nucleotides: TGTGCCAGCAGCCGACAGCTCTATGGCTACACCTTC. This codes for CASSRQLYGYTF.

The chain is built from TRBV9 and TRBJ2-5, with TRBD1 matching 8 bases. In germline, CDR1 is SGDLS, CDR2 YYNGEE. After removal of 3 bases from V and 5 bases from J, the junction contained 3 bases not matched to a gene. The CDR3 sequence is 13 residues long. The CDR3 nucleotides are TGTGCCAGCAGCGGGACAGGGCGGGAGACCCAGTACTTC. Translating it yields CASSGTGRETQYF.

The CDR3 sequence is CAWSDRTGYLDTEAFF. The CDR3 DNA sequence: TGTGCCTGGAGTGATCGGACAGGGTACTTAGACACTGAAGCTTTCTTT. The chain joins TRBV30 to TRBJ1-1; 8 positions agree with TRBD1. The CDR3 has 16 residues. CDR1 is GTSNPN and CDR2 is SVGIG in the germline V gene (reference sequence). Losses at the gene ends were 1 base for V and 3 bases for J; bases not matched to a gene: 10.

The chain joins TRBV13 to TRBJ1-2, with no clear D. V was pared by 0 bases and J by 0 bases, with 11 bases between. The germline V gene encodes CDR1 PRHDT and CDR2 FYEKMQ (reference sequence). The CDR3 loop spans 16 amino acids. As DNA, the CDR3 is TGTGCCAGCAGCTTAGGGGGCTACGTATCTAACTATGGCTACACCTTC. It is translated as CASSLGGYVSNYGYTF.

V is TRBV6-6 and J is TRBJ2-2, with 8 bases aligning to TRBD1. V was pared by 4 bases and J by 7 bases, with 8 bases of the junction left unmatched. CDR1 MNHNY and CDR2 SVGAGI come from the germline V gene (reference sequence). This CDR3 region has 15 residues. The CDR3 spells CASSSLTGDHGELFF. The CDR3, as DNA: TGTGCCAGCAGTTCCCTGACAGGGGACCACGGGGAGCTGTTTTTT.

The chain has TRBV19 and TRBJ2-6, with D possibly being TRBD1 (5 bases). From germline, CDR1 is LNHDA and CDR2 SQIVND (reference sequence). Trimming took 5 bases from V and 0 from J, leaving 5 bases between them. The CDR3 is 14 amino acids. The chain's CDR3 is CASSQGSGANVLTF. The CDR3 region has the DNA TGTGCCAGTAGTCAGGGCTCTGGGGCCAACGTCCTGACTTTC.

This CDR3 reads CASSHRPDEAPNTGELFF. CDR3 DNA: TGTGCCAGCAGCCATAGACCCGATGAGGCTCCGAACACCGGGGAGCTGTTTTTT. The chain joins TRBV21-1 to TRBJ2-2; the table's D call TRBD2 went unverified against the DNA. TRBV21-1 constitutes a pseudogene. The CDR3 length is 18 residues.

The gene calls are TRBV4-2 and TRBJ2-1; 8 bases fit TRBD2. Unmatched junction bases numbered 8, after V lost 0 bases and J lost 7 bases. Germline CDR1 LGHNA, CDR2 YNFKEQ. The CDR3 runs to 16 residues. DNA for the CDR3: TGTGCCAGCAGCCAAGATGAGAGCGGGGGATCTAATGAGCAGTTCTTC. Encoded protein: CASSQDESGGSNEQFF.

This chain uses TRBV19 with TRBJ2-1, with 14 positions matching TRBD2. V was pared by 7 bases and J by 4 bases, with 12 bases of the junction left unmatched. The CDR3 has 18 amino acids. Germline assignment: CDR1 LNHDA and CDR2 SQIVND (reference sequence). The CDR3 coding sequence is TGTGCCAGTACCTCTCAACCCGGGACTAGCGGGGGATACAATGAGCAGTTCTTC. As protein: CASTSQPGTSGGYNEQFF.

The genes are TRBV2 and TRBJ2-1, with 9 bases aligning to TRBD2. CDR3 length: 18 amino acids. Germline V gene lookup returns CDR1 SNHLY and CDR2 FYNNEI. V was pared by 1 base and J by 9 bases, with 16 bases of the junction left unmatched. The CDR3 region has the DNA TGTGCCAGCAGTGAAGTAGCTGCGGGACTAGCAGTTCGGGTTGAGCAGTTCTTC. Its protein is CASSEVAAGLAVRVEQFF.

The J gene is TRBJ2-3, the V gene TRBV7-8; no definite D call. Germline values: CDR1 SGHVS, CDR2 FQNEAQ. The V end was cut by 5 bases, the J end by 1 base, with 4 bases between. This CDR3 has 12 residues. In DNA form, the CDR3 reads TGTGCCAGCAGCCCTGGCACAGATACGCAGTATTTT. It yields the protein CASSPGTDTQYF.

The chain carries TRBV27 and TRBJ1-5, with D uncertain. CDR3 length: 12 amino acids. Germline CDR1 and CDR2: MNHEY and SMNVEV (reference sequence). V lost 3 bases, J lost 4 bases, and 4 bases lay in between. CDR3 loop: CASSFINQPQHF. The CDR3 nucleotides are TGTGCCAGCAGTTTTATTAATCAGCCCCAGCATTTT.

The genes are TRBV5-1 and TRBJ1-2; no reliable D call. The CDR3 length is 13 residues. CDR1 and CDR2 from the germline V gene are SGHRS and YFSETQ. V lost 2 bases to trimming and J lost 1 base, with 6 bases between them. The CDR3 sequence: CASSFGSNYGYTF. CDR3 nucleotide sequence: TGCGCCAGCAGCTTCGGGAGTAACTATGGCTACACCTTC.

V and J are TRBV6-6 and TRBJ1-6; no definite D call. V lost 3 bases, J lost 6 bases, and 9 bases lay in between. Looked up from germline, CDR1 is MNHNY and CDR2 is SVGAGI (reference sequence). CDR3 length: 14 residues. CDR3 coding DNA: TGTGCCAGCAGTTATCAGGAGGGTAATTCACCCCTCCACTTT. Translating it yields CASSYQEGNSPLHF.